What follows are 16 T cell receptor beta chains derived from one specimen sequenced in a study of cytomegalovirus exposure and HLA in healthy donors. Produced via immunoSEQ multiplex PCR; TCRdb's table is partial and in-frame only. This sample has 250,000 to 350,000 clones, with more than 80% found just once. The sequenced material came from PBMCs. All receptors come from a woman aged 18-29 years in good health and CMV-seronegative.

The chain is built from TRBV25-1 and TRBJ1-1; 7 positions match TRBD1. The J segment lost 5 bases and the V segment lost 3 bases, leaving 18 bases of the junction unmatched. The CDR3 is 18 residues long. Germline assignment: CDR1 MGHDK and CDR2 SYGVNS. The CDR3, as DNA: TGTGCCAGCAGTGACCCAGGGGGTCGGGGCGCCGGTCTTACTGAAGCTTTCTTT. Translation gives CASSDPGGRGAGLTEAFF.

The gene calls are TRBV5-6 and TRBJ1-4; tentative D call: TRBD1 (5 bases). Germline CDR1 is SGHDT and CDR2 is YYEEEE. The CDR3 contains 15 residues. Trimming pared 0 bases from V and 3 bases from J, leaving 9 bases between. The CDR3 DNA sequence: TGTGCCAGCAGCTTGGTGGGGGGTTCTAATGAAAAACTGTTTTTT. It is translated as CASSLVGGSNEKLFF.

J is TRBJ2-1 and V is TRBV9; D unclear. The CDR3 has 15 residues. The V gene's germline CDR1 is SGDLS and CDR2 YYNGEE. The ends were cut back, 0 bases at V and 8 bases at J, with 15 bases in the middle. CDR3: CASSVASRSADEQFF. The CDR3 DNA sequence: TGTGCCAGCAGCGTAGCCTCCCGCAGTGCCGATGAGCAGTTCTTC. The complete variable domain, with remaining parts taken from reference TRBV9 and TRBJ2-1, reads DSGVTQTPKHLITATGQRVTLRCSPRSGDLSVYWYQQSLDQGLQFLIQYYNGEERAKGNILERFSAQQFPDLHSELNLSSLELGDSALYFCASSVASRSADEQFFGPGTRLTVL.

V and J are TRBV18 and TRBJ1-5; 7 nucleotides align to TRBD1. Germline trimming cut 6 bases from V and 1 base from J; bases unmatched to any gene: 6. CDR1 is KGHSH, CDR2 LQKENI, per germline. The CDR3 contains 15 residues. The CDR3 bases are TGTGCCAGCTCTCCCGGACAGGCGAGCAATCAGCCCCAGCATTTT. This encodes CASSPGQASNQPQHF.

This clone has only a few counts. The gene calls are TRBV6-5 and TRBJ1-2; 8 bases fit TRBD1. Per germline, CDR1 MNHEY and CDR2 SVGAGI. J lost 8 bases, V lost 1 base, and 9 bases had no gene match. The CDR3 covers 15 residues. CDR3: CASSYLDRAFEGYTF. The CDR3 bases are TGTGCCAGCAGTTACTTGGACAGGGCGTTTGAGGGCTACACCTTC.

The CDR3 nucleotides read TGTGCCAGCAGTGAATTACAGGCGGGGGGTTTTGGCTACACCTTC. It yields the protein CASSELQAGGFGYTF. The V call is TRBV2, the J call TRBJ1-2, with D tentatively TRBD1 (5 bases). This CDR3 has 15 residues. V was cut by 2 bases and J by 7 bases, with 17 bases left in between. Germline-derived CDR1 and CDR2 are SNHLY and FYNNEI. Full variable domain (outside the CDR3, taken from reference TRBV2 and TRBJ1-2): EPEVTQTPSHQVTQMGQEVILRCVPISNHLYFYWYRQILGQKVEFLVSFYNNEISEKSEIFDDQFSVERPDGSNFTLKIRSTKLEDSAMYFCASSELQAGGFGYTFGSGTRLTVV.

The rearrangement joins TRBV7-2 to TRBJ1-5; D remains unclear. Germline V gene sequence: CDR1 SGHTA, CDR2 FQGNSA. V was pared by 4 bases and J by 1 base, with 14 bases between. The CDR3 is 16 amino acids. The CDR3 nucleotides read TGTGCCAGCAGCTATTCGTCCGGGGTGAGCAATCAGCCCCAGCATTTT. Translation gives CASSYSSGVSNQPQHF. Full variable domain (rest looked up from reference TRBV7-2 and TRBJ1-5): GAGVSQSPSNKVTEKGKDVELRCDPISGHTALYWYRQSLGQGLEFLIYFQGNSAPDKSGLPSDRFSAERTGGSVSTLTIQRTQQEDSAVYLCASSYSSGVSNQPQHFGDGTRLSIL.

The chain carries TRBV5-1 and TRBJ2-6; D might be TRBD1 (5 bases). From germline, CDR1 is SGHRS and CDR2 YFSETQ. Trimming took 0 bases from V and 0 from J, leaving 16 bases between them. The CDR3 extends over 19 amino acids. In DNA form, the CDR3 reads TGCGCCAGCAGCTTGGAACAACAGGATCTCCTCTCTGGGGCCAACGTCCTGACTTTC. Encoded protein: CASSLEQQDLLSGANVLTF.

This clone was observed a few times. The rearrangement uses TRBV7-9 and TRBJ1-2; D is unclear. The CDR3 runs to 13 residues. Germline CDR1 is SEHNR and CDR2 is FQNEAQ (reference sequence). Trimming shortened V by 10 bases and J by 2 bases, and 14 bases separated the two germline ends. Written as DNA, the CDR3 is TGTGCCACCAACAGCCCAAGCAACTATGGCTACACCTTC. Protein product: CATNSPSNYGYTF.

The rearrangement uses TRBV10-3 and TRBJ1-5, with D possibly matching TRBD1 (6 bases). The V gene lost 9 bases and the J gene lost 9 bases, with 18 bases spanning the gap. Germline assignment: CDR1 ENHRY and CDR2 SYGVKD. The CDR3 spans 13 residues. The CDR3, as DNA: TGTGCCATTTCCGGGACACCCGCAGGGCCCCAGCATTTT. The encoded protein is CAISGTPAGPQHF.

This chain joins TRBV6-4 and TRBJ1-2; possibly TRBD1 for D (6 bases). The CDR3 is 13 residues long. CDR1 and CDR2 from the germline V gene are MRHNA and SNTAGT. The ends were cut back, 6 bases at V and 0 bases at J, with 8 bases in the middle. The CDR3 DNA sequence: TGTGCCAGCAGACGGGACACTAACTATGGCTACACCTTC. It encodes CASRRDTNYGYTF.

CDR3 sequence reads: CASSSGDRTDTQYF. The CDR3, as DNA: TGTGCCAGCAGTTCAGGGGATCGCACAGATACGCAGTATTTT. The chain carries TRBV27 and TRBJ2-3, with D possibly matching TRBD1 (6 bases). Trimming removed 4 bases at V and 1 base at J, with 9 bases between. This CDR3 contains 14 residues. Germline V CDR1 and CDR2: MNHEY, SMNVEV (reference sequence).

The chain has TRBV7-8 and TRBJ1-4; D is possibly TRBD1 (5 bases). Trimming removed 5 bases at V and 15 bases at J, with 22 bases between. CDR3 length: 14 amino acids. CDR1 and CDR2 (germline): SGHVS, FQNEAQ. The CDR3 loop reads CASSPREGGLFVFF. The CDR3 DNA sequence: TGTGCCAGCAGCCCCAGGGAGGGTGGGTTGTTCGTGTTTTTT.

The chain couples TRBV19 to TRBJ2-3, with D possibly being TRBD1 (5 bases). V lost 3 bases and J lost 2, with 9 bases in between. Per the germline V gene, CDR1 is LNHDA and CDR2 is SQIVND (reference sequence). The CDR3 is 14 residues long. CDR3: CASSMPGNTDTQYF. CDR3 DNA: TGTGCCAGTAGTATGCCAGGGAACACAGATACGCAGTATTTT. The complete variable domain, with remaining parts taken from reference TRBV19 and TRBJ2-3, reads DGGITQSPKYLFRKEGQNVTLSCEQNLNHDAMYWYRQDPGQGLRLIYYSQIVNDFQKGDIAEGYSVSREKKESFPLTVTSAQKNPTAFYLCASSMPGNTDTQYFGPGTRLTVL.

V gene TRBV5-1 combines with J gene TRBJ1-4; D not resolved. Germline values: CDR1 SGHRS, CDR2 YFSETQ. V was pared by 0 bases and J by 5 bases, with 11 bases between. The CDR3 is 15 residues long. The DNA for the CDR3 is TGCGCCAGCAGCTTGGCCGGTCGGGAAAATGAAAAACTGTTTTTT. Protein: CASSLAGRENEKLFF. Full variable domain (outside the CDR3, taken from reference TRBV5-1 and TRBJ1-4): KAGVTQTPRYLIKTRGQQVTLSCSPISGHRSVSWYQQTPGQGLQFLFEYFSETQRNKGNFPGRFSGRQFSNSRSEMNVSTLELGDSALYLCASSLAGRENEKLFFGSGTQLSVL.

CDR3 amino acids: CASWTQNTEAFF. CDR3 nucleotides: TGTGCCAGCTGGACTCAGAACACTGAAGCTTTCTTT. This chain links TRBV27 with TRBJ1-1; no definite D call. Deletions cut 8 bases from V and 1 base from J, with 8 bases between. CDR1 is MNHEY, CDR2 SMNVEV, per germline (reference sequence). The CDR3 runs to 12 residues.